The 10 T cell receptor beta chains reported below all come from one sample, sequenced in a study of blood T cell repertoires in COVID-19. Generated by immunoSEQ multiplex PCR, the TCRdb table keeps only in-frame clones and is missing some. Of about 140,000 clones in the sample, about 80% were seen once. Sequenced sample: peripheral blood. These receptors were taken from a human donor in a cohort sampled during active COVID-19.

The genes are TRBV11-3 and TRBJ2-5; 7 positions match TRBD2. J was trimmed by 5 bases and V by 5 bases; bases with no gene match: 17. CDR1 SGHNT and CDR2 YENEEA come from the germline V gene. The CDR3 is 17 amino acids. The CDR3 coding sequence is TGTGCCAGCAGCATAGGCGCCGGGCGGGGGAAATGGGAGACCCAGTACTTC. It yields the protein CASSIGAGRGKWETQYF. The full variable domain, completed using reference TRBV11-3 and TRBJ2-5, is EAGVVQSPRYKIIEKKQPVAFWCNPISGHNTLYWYLQNLGQGPELLIRYENEEAVDDSQLPKDRFSAERLKGVDSTLKIQPAELGDSAVYLCASSIGAGRGKWETQYFGPGTRLLVL.

The rearrangement uses TRBV18 and TRBJ1-1; tentatively, D is TRBD1 (6 bases). CDR1 is KGHSH, CDR2 LQKENI, per germline. The CDR3 length is 13 residues. V was trimmed by 6 bases and J by 1 base, leaving 9 bases between them. The CDR3 region is CASSSDRNTEAFF. The CDR3 DNA reads TGTGCCAGCTCCTCGGACAGGAACACTGAAGCTTTCTTT.

V usage is TRBV7-2 and J usage is TRBJ2-5, with D perhaps TRBD1 (6 bases). Germline loops: CDR1 SGHTA, CDR2 FQGNSA. V was trimmed by 5 bases and J by 1 base, leaving 17 bases between them. The CDR3 runs to 16 residues. Here the CDR3 DNA reads TGTGCCAGCAGCGTGGTTAAGGGCAGGGGCCAAGAGACCCAGTACTTC. This encodes CASSVVKGRGQETQYF.

The rearrangement uses TRBV5-1 and TRBJ2-2, with D unresolved. The V end was cut by 0 bases, the J end by 5 bases, with 11 bases between. The CDR3 loop spans 15 amino acids. Germline V CDR1 and CDR2: SGHRS, YFSETQ. CDR3 nucleotides: TGCGCCAGCAGCTTGGGACCCCCCGGGACCGGGGAGCTGTTTTTT. This encodes CASSLGPPGTGELFF.

This chain joins TRBV5-5 and TRBJ2-1, with 7 bases identical to TRBD1. Germline lookup yields CDR1 SGHKS and CDR2 YYEKEE (reference sequence). The CDR3 spans 13 residues. V dropped 4 bases and J dropped 12; count of bases not matched to a gene: 10. This chain's CDR3 is CASSPTGIERQFF. The CDR3 DNA reads as TGTGCCAGCAGCCCGACAGGGATAGAACGGCAGTTCTTC. Combining the CDR3 with reference TRBV5-5 and TRBJ2-1 gives the whole variable domain DAGVTQSPTHLIKTRGQQVTLRCSPISGHKSVSWYQQVLGQGPQFIFQYYEKEERGRGNFPDRFSARQFPNYSSELNVNALLLGDSALYLCASSPTGIERQFFGPGTRLTVL.

The rearrangement links TRBV11-3 to TRBJ1-1; D gene uncertain. The germline V gene has CDR1 SGHNT and CDR2 YENEEA. This CDR3 has 13 amino acids. V lost 2 bases, J lost 3 bases, and 7 bases lay in between. The CDR3 DNA reads as TGTGCCAGCAGCTTACAGGCATACACTGAAGCTTTCTTT. Its protein product is CASSLQAYTEAFF. Based on the CDR3 plus reference TRBV11-3 and TRBJ1-1, the full variable domain is EAGVVQSPRYKIIEKKQPVAFWCNPISGHNTLYWYLQNLGQGPELLIRYENEEAVDDSQLPKDRFSAERLKGVDSTLKIQPAELGDSAVYLCASSLQAYTEAFFGQGTRLTVV.

The chain recombines TRBV5-1 with TRBJ2-1; TRBD1 agrees at 8 bases. The trim removed 4 bases at V and 4 bases at J, leaving 7 bases unmatched. Germline lookup yields CDR1 SGHRS and CDR2 YFSETQ. The CDR3 runs to 15 residues. The CDR3 DNA reads as TGCGCCAGCAGCCGTGCACAGGGGGGATACAATGAGCAGTTCTTC. Translation gives CASSRAQGGYNEQFF.

The CDR3 nucleotides read TGTGCCAGCAGCCCAACCGGGACTAAAAAGGCCAATGAGCAGTTCTTC. It translates to CASSPTGTKKANEQFF. V usage is TRBV11-3 and J usage is TRBJ2-1; TRBD2 matches 7 bases. The CDR3 consists of 16 residues. The ends lost 5 bases at V and 6 bases at J; junction bases unmatched: 13. Looked up from germline, CDR1 is SGHNT and CDR2 is YENEEA. Drawing the rest from reference TRBV11-3 and TRBJ2-1, the complete variable domain is EAGVVQSPRYKIIEKKQPVAFWCNPISGHNTLYWYLQNLGQGPELLIRYENEEAVDDSQLPKDRFSAERLKGVDSTLKIQPAELGDSAVYLCASSPTGTKKANEQFFGPGTRLTVL.

The rearrangement links TRBV7-2 to TRBJ1-6; possible D gene TRBD1, 6 bases. V was cut by 6 bases and J by 2 bases, with 14 bases left in between. The length of the CDR3 is 16 residues. CDR1 is SGHTA, CDR2 FQGNSA, per germline. The CDR3 loop reads CASRIRGGPYNSPLHF. CDR3 bases: TGTGCCAGCAGAATAAGGGGGGGTCCCTATAATTCACCCCTCCACTTT.

V gene TRBV4-1 combines with J gene TRBJ1-2; D perhaps matches TRBD1 (5 bases). The germline V gene encodes CDR1 MGHRA and CDR2 YSYEKL. Deletions cut 2 bases from V and 4 bases from J, with 11 bases between. The CDR3 covers 14 residues. The CDR3 nucleotides read TGCGCCAGCAGCCAACCAACGACAGCCTATGGCTACACCTTC. It yields the protein CASSQPTTAYGYTF.